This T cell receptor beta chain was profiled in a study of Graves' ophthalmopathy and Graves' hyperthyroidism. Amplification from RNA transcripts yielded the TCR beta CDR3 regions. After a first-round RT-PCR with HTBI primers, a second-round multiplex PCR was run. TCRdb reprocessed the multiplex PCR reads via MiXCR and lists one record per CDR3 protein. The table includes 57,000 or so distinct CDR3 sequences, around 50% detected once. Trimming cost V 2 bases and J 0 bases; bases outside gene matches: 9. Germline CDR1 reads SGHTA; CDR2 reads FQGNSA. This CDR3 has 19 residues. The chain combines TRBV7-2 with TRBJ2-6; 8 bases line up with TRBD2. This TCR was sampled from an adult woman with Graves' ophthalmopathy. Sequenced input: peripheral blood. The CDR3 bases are TGTGCCAGCAGCTTATTAGTGCGGGGGGCCTCCTCTGGGGCCAACGTCCTGACTTTC. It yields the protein CASSLLVRGASSGANVLTF.